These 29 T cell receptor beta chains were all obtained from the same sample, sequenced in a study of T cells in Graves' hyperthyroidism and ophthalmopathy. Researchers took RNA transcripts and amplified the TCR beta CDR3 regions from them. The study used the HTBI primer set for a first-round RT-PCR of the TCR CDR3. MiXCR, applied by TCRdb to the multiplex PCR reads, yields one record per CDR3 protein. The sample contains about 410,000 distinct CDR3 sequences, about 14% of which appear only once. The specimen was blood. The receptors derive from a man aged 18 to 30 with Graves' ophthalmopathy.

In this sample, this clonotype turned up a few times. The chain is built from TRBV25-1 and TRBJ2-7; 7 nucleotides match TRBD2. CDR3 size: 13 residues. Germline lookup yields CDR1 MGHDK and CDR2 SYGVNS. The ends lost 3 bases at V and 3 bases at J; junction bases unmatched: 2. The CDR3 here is CASSEAGDYEQYF. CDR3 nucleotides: TGTGCCAGCAGTGAGGCGGGGGACTACGAGCAGTACTTC.

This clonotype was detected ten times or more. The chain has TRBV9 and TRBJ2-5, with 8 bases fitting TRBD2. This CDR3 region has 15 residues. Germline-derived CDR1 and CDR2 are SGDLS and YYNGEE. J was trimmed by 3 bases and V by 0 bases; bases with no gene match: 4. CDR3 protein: CASSVDGTRKETQYF. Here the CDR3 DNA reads TGTGCCAGCAGCGTAGATGGGACTAGGAAAGAGACCCAGTACTTC.

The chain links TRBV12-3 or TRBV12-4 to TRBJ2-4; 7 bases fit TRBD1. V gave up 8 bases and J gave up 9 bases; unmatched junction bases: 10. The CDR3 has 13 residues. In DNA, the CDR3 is TGTGCCAGCGCCCCAGTAGGGACAGCCATTCAGTACTTC. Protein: CASAPVGTAIQYF.

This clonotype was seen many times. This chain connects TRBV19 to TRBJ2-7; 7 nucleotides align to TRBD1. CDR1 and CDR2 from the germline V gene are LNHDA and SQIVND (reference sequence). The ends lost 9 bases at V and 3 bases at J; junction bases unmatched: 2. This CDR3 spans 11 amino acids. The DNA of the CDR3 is TGTGCCAGCAGGGGGAACTACGAGCAGTACTTC. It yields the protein CASRGNYEQYF.

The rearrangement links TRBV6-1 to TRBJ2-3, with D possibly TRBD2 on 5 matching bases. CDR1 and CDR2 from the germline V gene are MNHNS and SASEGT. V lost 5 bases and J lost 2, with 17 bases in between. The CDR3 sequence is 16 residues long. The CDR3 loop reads CASSRVAEGFTDTQYF. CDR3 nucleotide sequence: TGTGCCAGCAGTCGGGTCGCCGAGGGTTTCACAGATACGCAGTATTTT.

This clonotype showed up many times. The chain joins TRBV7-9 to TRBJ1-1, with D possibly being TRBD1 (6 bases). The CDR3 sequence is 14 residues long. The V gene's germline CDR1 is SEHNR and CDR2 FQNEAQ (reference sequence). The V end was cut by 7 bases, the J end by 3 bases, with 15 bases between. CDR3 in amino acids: CASINRVTDTEAFF. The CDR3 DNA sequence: TGTGCCAGCATAAACAGGGTGACGGACACTGAAGCTTTCTTT.

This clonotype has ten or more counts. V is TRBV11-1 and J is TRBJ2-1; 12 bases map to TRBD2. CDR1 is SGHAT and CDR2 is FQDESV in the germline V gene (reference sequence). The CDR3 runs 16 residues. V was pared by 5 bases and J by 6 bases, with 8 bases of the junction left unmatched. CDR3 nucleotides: TGTGCCAGCAGCCTCAATCCGGGACTAGCGGGCAATGAGCAGTTCTTC. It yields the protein CASSLNPGLAGNEQFF.

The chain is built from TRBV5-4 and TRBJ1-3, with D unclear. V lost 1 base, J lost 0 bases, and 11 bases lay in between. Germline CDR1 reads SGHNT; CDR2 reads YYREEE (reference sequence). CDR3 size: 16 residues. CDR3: CASSLLGQCSGNTIYF. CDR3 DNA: TGTGCCAGCAGCTTGCTTGGCCAATGCTCTGGAAACACCATATATTTT.

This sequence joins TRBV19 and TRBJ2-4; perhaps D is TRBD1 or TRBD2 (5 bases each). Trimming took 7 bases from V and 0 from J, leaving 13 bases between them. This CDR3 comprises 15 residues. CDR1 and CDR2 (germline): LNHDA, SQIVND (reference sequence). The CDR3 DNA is TGTGCCAGTATGCTGCCAGGGACAGCCAAAAACATTCAGTACTTC. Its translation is CASMLPGTAKNIQYF.

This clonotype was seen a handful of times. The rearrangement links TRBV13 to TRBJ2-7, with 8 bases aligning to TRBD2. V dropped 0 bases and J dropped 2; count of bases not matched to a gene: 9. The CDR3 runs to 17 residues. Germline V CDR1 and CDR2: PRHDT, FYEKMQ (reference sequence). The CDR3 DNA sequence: TGTGCCAGCAGCTTAGGCCACCTCGCGGGAGGTACCTACGAGCAGTACTTC. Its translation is CASSLGHLAGGTYEQYF.

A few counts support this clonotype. The CDR3 loop reads CASSLEEGWDEQFF. The CDR3 nucleotides read TGTGCCAGCAGCTTAGAGGAGGGTTGGGATGAGCAGTTCTTC. V is TRBV11-3 and J is TRBJ2-1; D might be TRBD2 (6 bases). The CDR3 loop spans 14 amino acids. The ends were cut back, 0 bases at V and 8 bases at J, with 11 bases in the middle. Looked up from germline, CDR1 is SGHNT and CDR2 is YENEEA.

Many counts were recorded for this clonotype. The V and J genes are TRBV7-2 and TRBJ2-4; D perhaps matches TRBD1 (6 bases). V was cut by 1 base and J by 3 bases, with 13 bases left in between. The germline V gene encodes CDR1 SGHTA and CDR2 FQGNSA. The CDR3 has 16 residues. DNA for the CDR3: TGTGCCAGCAGCTTAGGTGTGTCAGGGGTCAAAAACATTCAGTACTTC. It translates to CASSLGVSGVKNIQYF.

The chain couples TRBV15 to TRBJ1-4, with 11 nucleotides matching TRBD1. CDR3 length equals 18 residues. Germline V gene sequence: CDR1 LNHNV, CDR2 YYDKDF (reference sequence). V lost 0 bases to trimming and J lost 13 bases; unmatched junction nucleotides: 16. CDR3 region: CATSRDLPPWTGGEGLFF. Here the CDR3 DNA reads TGTGCCACCAGCAGAGATCTCCCCCCCTGGACAGGGGGCGAGGGACTGTTTTTT.

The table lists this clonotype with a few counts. The CDR3 DNA follows: TGCGCCAGCAGCCAAGTACTAGCGGGAGCCTGGACCCAGTACTTC. This gives the protein CASSQVLAGAWTQYF. The chain recombines TRBV4-1 with TRBJ2-5; TRBD2 aligns across 11 bases. The CDR3 is 15 amino acids. Germline-derived CDR1 and CDR2 are MGHRA and YSYEKL. The V gene end was trimmed by 1 base and the J gene end by 7 bases; junction bases not matched to a gene: 5.

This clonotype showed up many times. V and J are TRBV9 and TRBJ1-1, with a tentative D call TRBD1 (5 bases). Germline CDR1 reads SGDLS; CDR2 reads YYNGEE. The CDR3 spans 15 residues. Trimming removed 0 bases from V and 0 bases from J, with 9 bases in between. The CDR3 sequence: CASSVEGWMNTEAFF. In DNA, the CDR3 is TGTGCCAGCAGCGTAGAGGGGTGGATGAACACTGAAGCTTTCTTT.

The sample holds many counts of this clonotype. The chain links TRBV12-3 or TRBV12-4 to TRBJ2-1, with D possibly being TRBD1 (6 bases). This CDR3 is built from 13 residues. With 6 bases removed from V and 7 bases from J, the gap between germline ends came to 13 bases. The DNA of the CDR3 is TGTGCCAGCAGCCGAACAGGGCGGAATGAGCAGTTCTTC. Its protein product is CASSRTGRNEQFF.

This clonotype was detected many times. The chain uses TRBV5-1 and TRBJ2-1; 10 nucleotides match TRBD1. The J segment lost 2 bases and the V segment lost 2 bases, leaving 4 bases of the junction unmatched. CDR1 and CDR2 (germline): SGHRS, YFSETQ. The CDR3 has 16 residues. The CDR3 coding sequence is TGCGCCAGCAGCTTAGGGGGGACAGGGGCCTACAATGAGCAGTTCTTC. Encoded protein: CASSLGGTGAYNEQFF.

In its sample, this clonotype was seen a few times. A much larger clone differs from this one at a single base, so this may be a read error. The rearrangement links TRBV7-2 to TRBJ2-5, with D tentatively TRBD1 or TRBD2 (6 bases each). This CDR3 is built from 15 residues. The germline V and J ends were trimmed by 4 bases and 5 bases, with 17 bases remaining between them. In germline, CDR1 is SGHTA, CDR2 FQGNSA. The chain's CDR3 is CASSSAYRGRETQYF. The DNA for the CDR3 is TGTGCCAGCAGCTCCGCTTATCGGGGGCGGGAGACCCAGTACTTC.

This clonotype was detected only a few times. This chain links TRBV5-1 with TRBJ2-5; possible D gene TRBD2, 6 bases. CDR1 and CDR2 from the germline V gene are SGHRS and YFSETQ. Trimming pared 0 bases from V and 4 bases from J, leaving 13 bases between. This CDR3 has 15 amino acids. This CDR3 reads CASSLVLDYAETQYF. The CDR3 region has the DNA TGCGCCAGCAGCTTGGTTTTGGACTATGCAGAGACCCAGTACTTC.

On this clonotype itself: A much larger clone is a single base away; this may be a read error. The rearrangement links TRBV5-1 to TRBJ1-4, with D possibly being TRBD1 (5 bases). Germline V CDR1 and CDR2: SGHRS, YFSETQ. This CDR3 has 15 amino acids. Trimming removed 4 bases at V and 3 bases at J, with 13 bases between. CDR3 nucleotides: TGCGCCAGCAGCCCGAGAGGGGCTCCTAATGAAAAACTGTTTTTT. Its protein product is CASSPRGAPNEKLFF. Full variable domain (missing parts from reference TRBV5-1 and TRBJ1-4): KAGVTQTPRYLIKTRGQQVTLSCSPISGHRSVSWYQQTPGQGLQFLFEYFSETQRNKGNFPGRFSGRQFSNSRSEMNVSTLELGDSALYLCASSPRGAPNEKLFFGSGTQLSVL.

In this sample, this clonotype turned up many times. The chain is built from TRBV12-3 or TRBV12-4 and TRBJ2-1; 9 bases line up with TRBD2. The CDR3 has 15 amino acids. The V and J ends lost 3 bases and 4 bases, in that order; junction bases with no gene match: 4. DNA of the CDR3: TGTGCCAGCAGTTTCTTCCTAGCGGGGTACAATGAGCAGTTCTTC. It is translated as CASSFFLAGYNEQFF.

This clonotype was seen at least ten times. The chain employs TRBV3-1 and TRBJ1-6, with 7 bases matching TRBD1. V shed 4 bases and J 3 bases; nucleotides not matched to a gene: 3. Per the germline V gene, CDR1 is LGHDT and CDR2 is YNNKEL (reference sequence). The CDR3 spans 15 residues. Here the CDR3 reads CASSLRTGYNSPLHF. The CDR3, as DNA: TGTGCCAGCAGCCTTCGGACAGGCTATAATTCACCCCTCCACTTT.

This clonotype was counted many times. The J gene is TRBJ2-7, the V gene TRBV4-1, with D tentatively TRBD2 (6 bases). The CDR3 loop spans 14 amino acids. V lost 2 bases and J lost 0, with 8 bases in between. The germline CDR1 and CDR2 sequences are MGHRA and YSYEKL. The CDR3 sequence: CASSQFGSSYEQYF. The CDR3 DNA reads TGCGCCAGCAGCCAATTCGGGAGCTCCTACGAGCAGTACTTC.

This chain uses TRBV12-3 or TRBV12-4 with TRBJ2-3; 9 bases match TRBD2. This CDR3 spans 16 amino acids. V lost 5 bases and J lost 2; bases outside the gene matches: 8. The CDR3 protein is CASSAILAGPTDTQYF. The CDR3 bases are TGTGCCAGCAGTGCAATACTAGCGGGCCCCACAGATACGCAGTATTTT.

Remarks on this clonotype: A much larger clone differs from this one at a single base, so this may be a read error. CDR3 nucleotide sequence: TGTGCCAGCAGCCTTCGACCCTCTAGAGGGAAGAACACCGGGGAGCTGCTTTTT. Translation: CASSLRPSRGKNTGELLF. J is TRBJ2-2 and V is TRBV3-1, with TRBD2 as a possible D gene (5 bases). The CDR3 length is 18 residues. Germline V gene data show CDR1 as LGHDT and CDR2 as YNNKEL (reference sequence).

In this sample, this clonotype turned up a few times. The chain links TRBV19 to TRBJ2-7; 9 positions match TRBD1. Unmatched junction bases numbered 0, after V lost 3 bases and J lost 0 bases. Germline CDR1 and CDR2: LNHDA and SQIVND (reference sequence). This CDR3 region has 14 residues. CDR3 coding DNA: TGTGCCAGTAGTATGGACAGGGGCTCCTACGAGCAGTACTTC. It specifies CASSMDRGSYEQYF. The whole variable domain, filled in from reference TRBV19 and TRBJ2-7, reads DGGITQSPKYLFRKEGQNVTLSCEQNLNHDAMYWYRQDPGQGLRLIYYSQIVNDFQKGDIAEGYSVSREKKESFPLTVTSAQKNPTAFYLCASSMDRGSYEQYFGPGTRLTVT.

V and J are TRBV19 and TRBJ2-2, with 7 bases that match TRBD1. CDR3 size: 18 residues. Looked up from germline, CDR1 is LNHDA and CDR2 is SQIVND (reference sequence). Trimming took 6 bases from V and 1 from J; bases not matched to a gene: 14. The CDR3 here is CASRWTGLGFWNTGELFF. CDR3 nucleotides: TGTGCCAGTAGATGGACAGGCTTAGGGTTCTGGAACACCGGGGAGCTGTTTTTT.

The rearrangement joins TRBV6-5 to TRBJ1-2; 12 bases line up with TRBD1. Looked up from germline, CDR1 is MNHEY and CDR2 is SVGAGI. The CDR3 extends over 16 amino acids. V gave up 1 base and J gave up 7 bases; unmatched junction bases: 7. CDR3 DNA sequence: TGTGCCAGCAGTTACTATTCGGGACAGGGGGCTTCTGGCTACACCTTC. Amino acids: CASSYYSGQGASGYTF.

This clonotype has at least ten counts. CDR3 in DNA: TGTGCCAGCAGCATACGACAGGTGCCTAAGAATGAGCAGTTCTTC. It encodes CASSIRQVPKNEQFF. The rearrangement links TRBV7-2 to TRBJ2-1, with D perhaps TRBD1 (6 bases). The CDR3 sequence is 15 residues long. Trimming removed 5 bases from V and 7 bases from J, with 18 bases in between. Germline CDR1 reads SGHTA; CDR2 reads FQGNSA. Complete variable domain (other parts from reference TRBV7-2 and TRBJ2-1): GAGVSQSPSNKVTEKGKDVELRCDPISGHTALYWYRQSLGQGLEFLIYFQGNSAPDKSGLPSDRFSAERTGGSVSTLTIQRTQQEDSAVYLCASSIRQVPKNEQFFGPGTRLTVL.